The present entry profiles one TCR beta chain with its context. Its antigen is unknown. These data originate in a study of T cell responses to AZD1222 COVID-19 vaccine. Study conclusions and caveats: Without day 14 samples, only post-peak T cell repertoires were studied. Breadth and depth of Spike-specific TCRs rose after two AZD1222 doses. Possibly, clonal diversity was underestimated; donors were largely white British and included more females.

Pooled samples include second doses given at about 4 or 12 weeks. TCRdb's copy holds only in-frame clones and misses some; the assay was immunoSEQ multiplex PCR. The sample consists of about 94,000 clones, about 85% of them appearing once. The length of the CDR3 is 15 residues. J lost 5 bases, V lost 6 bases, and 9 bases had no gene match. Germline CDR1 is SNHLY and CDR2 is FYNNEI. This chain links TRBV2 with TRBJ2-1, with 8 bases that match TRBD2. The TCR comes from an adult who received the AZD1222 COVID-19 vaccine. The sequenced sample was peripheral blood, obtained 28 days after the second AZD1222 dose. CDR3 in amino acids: CASSPRGAGDNEQFF. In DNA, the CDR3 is TGTGCCAGCAGCCCGCGGGGAGCGGGAGACAATGAGCAGTTCTTC.